This is a list of T cell receptor beta chains from one sample in a study of cytomegalovirus exposure and HLA in healthy donors. Sequencing was performed with immunoSEQ multiplex PCR; in TCRdb, only in-frame clones are kept and a portion is missing. Of approximately 88,000 clones listed, around four fifths are singletons. The sequenced material came from PBMCs. The receptors come from a man aged 45-65 years in good health and CMV-seropositive. Both conserved end residues are part of each CDR3. The order of the fields is D gene, J gene, V gene, CDR3 protein. The D gene is left open where the match is weak.

D gene: TRBD2
J gene: TRBJ2-6
V gene: TRBV6-5
CDR3 protein: CASRGGAGANVLTF

D gene: TRBD1
J gene: TRBJ2-3
V gene: TRBV19
CDR3 protein: CASDTGQGTDTQYF

D gene: -
J gene: TRBJ1-1
V gene: TRBV5-5
CDR3 protein: CASSLAGGVNTEAFF

D gene: TRBD2
J gene: TRBJ2-7
V gene: TRBV30
CDR3 protein: CAWRDSGTPTGEQYF

D gene: -
J gene: TRBJ2-2
V gene: TRBV7-2
CDR3 protein: CASSGFNTGELFF

D gene: TRBD1
J gene: TRBJ1-5
V gene: TRBV5-1
CDR3 protein: CASSLGTGGGQPQHF

D gene: -
J gene: TRBJ1-5
V gene: TRBV7-9
CDR3 protein: CASSLRGSNQPQHF

D gene: -
J gene: TRBJ1-1
V gene: TRBV4-2
CDR3 protein: CASSQGGYTEAFF

D gene: -
J gene: TRBJ2-7
V gene: TRBV6-1
CDR3 protein: CASSVYSSYEQYF

D gene: -
J gene: TRBJ2-5
V gene: TRBV4-3
CDR3 protein: CASSQDGLVGVDETQYF

D gene: TRBD2
J gene: TRBJ2-1
V gene: TRBV19
CDR3 protein: CASNQRGVYNEQFF

D gene: -
J gene: TRBJ2-1
V gene: TRBV2
CDR3 protein: CASSVRGSYNEQFF

D gene: -
J gene: TRBJ2-3
V gene: TRBV7-2
CDR3 protein: CASSSSRGALQYF

D gene: -
J gene: TRBJ2-7
V gene: TRBV1
CDR3 protein: CTSSQDRTGKGPRSYEQYF

D gene: -
J gene: TRBJ1-6
V gene: TRBV18
CDR3 protein: CASSLEAENSPLHF

D gene: TRBD1
J gene: TRBJ2-1
V gene: TRBV19
CDR3 protein: CASTPEGQPLSYNEQFF

D gene: -
J gene: TRBJ2-5
V gene: TRBV30
CDR3 protein: CAWSVLVPGGVQETQYF

D gene: TRBD2
J gene: TRBJ2-1
V gene: TRBV28
CDR3 protein: CASSLASGGAGEQFF

D gene: -
J gene: TRBJ2-1
V gene: TRBV6-1
CDR3 protein: CASKGGALYNEQFF

D gene: -
J gene: TRBJ2-7
V gene: TRBV6-5
CDR3 protein: CASSYGPQGEAYEQYF

D gene: TRBD2
J gene: TRBJ2-5
V gene: TRBV5-1
CDR3 protein: CASSTDGGQETQYF

D gene: TRBD2
J gene: TRBJ2-1
V gene: TRBV4-2
CDR3 protein: CASSQDSGRDEQFF

D gene: -
J gene: TRBJ1-5
V gene: TRBV4-1
CDR3 protein: CASSQEGSRGKSNQPQNF

D gene: TRBD2
J gene: TRBJ2-1
V gene: TRBV7-9
CDR3 protein: CASSLDGIGGGNYNEQFF

D gene: TRBD2
J gene: TRBJ2-7
V gene: TRBV4-1
CDR3 protein: CASSQLAGTSGENEQYF

D gene: -
J gene: TRBJ1-1
V gene: TRBV5-3
CDR3 protein: CARREEIPTRGSEAFF

D gene: -
J gene: TRBJ1-6
V gene: TRBV7-3
CDR3 protein: CASSERGASAANSPLHF

D gene: -
J gene: TRBJ1-3
V gene: TRBV6-5
CDR3 protein: CASSAGGNTIYF

D gene: -
J gene: TRBJ2-4
V gene: TRBV15
CDR3 protein: CATRRSTGEVDIQYF

D gene: -
J gene: TRBJ1-3
V gene: TRBV29-1
CDR3 protein: CSVAEPSKRNTIYF

D gene: -
J gene: TRBJ2-2
V gene: TRBV6-5
CDR3 protein: CASRELAGELFF

D gene: -
J gene: TRBJ1-6
V gene: TRBV7-3
CDR3 protein: CASSPRDNSPLNF

D gene: TRBD1
J gene: TRBJ1-2
V gene: TRBV5-1
CDR3 protein: CASSLTGGNYGYTF

D gene: -
J gene: TRBJ1-5
V gene: TRBV10-3
CDR3 protein: CAISEGADNQPQNF

D gene: TRBD2
J gene: TRBJ2-5
V gene: TRBV19
CDR3 protein: CASSTPRGGTGETQYF